These T cell receptor beta chains were read from a single sample in a study of CD8+CD57+ T cells in acquired aplastic anemia. Using its own MiXCR run on the reads, TCRdb lists one record per CDR3 protein. The table has around 200,000 distinct CDR3 sequences, roughly 56% seen once; the top ten hold 16%. Input material: sorted CD4+, CD8+, or CD8+CD57+ T cells (not recorded which) from PBMCs. Source of these receptors: a human donor in good health, serving as a control. Both conserved end residues are part of each CDR3. D genes are given only for firm matches. Size tells how often a clone was seen (once, few, many) or the class of an expanded clone, and some rows leave it out.

V gene	CDR3 length	clone size	D gene	J gene	CDR3 DNA	CDR3 protein
TRBV9	13	many	NA	TRBJ1-1	TGTGCCAGCAGCGTAGCGCCACCAACTGAAGCTTTCTTT	CASSVAPPTEAFF
TRBV25-1	19	many	NA	TRBJ2-3	TGTGCCAGCAACCCCAGCCAGGGGTTCGGGCGGGGCTACTGGGATACGCAGTATTTT	CASNPSQGFGRGYWDTQYF
TRBV25-1	13	NA	NA	TRBJ2-1	TGTGCCAGCAGTGAATCCGCGGACAGACACCAGTTCTTC	CASSESADRHQFF
TRBV5-8	13	many	NA	TRBJ2-1	TGTGCCAGCAGGCGTAGGGGCGGGGTCCTCGATTTCTTC	CASRRRGGVLDFF
TRBV4-3	13	few	NA	TRBJ2-3	TGCGCCAGCAGCCAAGATGGGACAGATACGCAGTATTTT	CASSQDGTDTQYF
TRBV10-2	15	NA	TRBD1	TRBJ2-7	TGCGCCAGCAACGCCGGGACAGGGTTCGGGTACGAGCAGTACTTC	CASNAGTGFGYEQYF
TRBV7-9	18	many	TRBD1	TRBJ2-2	TGTGCCAGCAGCTTAAGGTTCAACGGACAGGGCGGCACCGGGGAGCTGTTTTTT	CASSLRFNGQGGTGELFF
TRBV6-2/TRBV6-3	13	few	NA	TRBJ1-2	TGTGCCAGCAGTTCGGGGGCCTTGCTCGGCTACACCTTC	CASSSGALLGYTF
TRBV15	14	NA	NA	TRBJ2-3	TGTGCCACCAGCAGAGATAGAACCACAGATACGCAGTATTTT	CATSRDRTTDTQYF
TRBV19	12	NA	TRBD1	TRBJ1-2	TGTGCCAGTAGTATTGGGGCAGGGGGCCACACCTTC	CASSIGAGGHTF